This TCR beta chain was recovered during a study of blood T cell repertoires in COVID-19. The wider study: Italy, Spain and the United States were the sources of the convalescent and acute COVID-19 samples.

The trim removed 3 bases at V and 8 bases at J, leaving 5 bases unmatched. The CDR3 sequence is 12 residues long. Germline CDR1 and CDR2: SQVTM and ANQGSEA. Some clones are missing from TCRdb's copy, which holds only in-frame ones; the method was immunoSEQ multiplex PCR. The profile shows 130,000 to 150,000 clones, over 80% of them singletons. Specimen: peripheral blood. The sequence came from a woman in her fifties or sixties with acute or convalescent COVID-19. The chain combines TRBV29-1 with TRBJ1-1; TRBD1 agrees at 8 bases. The CDR3 sequence: CSVDRGTGEAFF. CDR3 DNA: TGCAGCGTTGACCGGGGGACAGGCGAAGCTTTCTTT.